This T cell receptor (beta chain) derives from a study of regulatory T cells in long-lasting Graves disease. Between the trimmed V and J ends, which lost 3 bases and 7 bases, there was a span of 16 bases. The CDR3 loop spans 14 amino acids. From germline, CDR1 is MDHEN and CDR2 SYDVKM. Arm-PCR with iRepertoire HTBI primers amplified the CDR3 regions for these TCR beta libraries. TCRdb fed the multiplex PCR reads into MiXCR, producing one record per CDR3 protein. The sample has under 450,000 distinct CDR3 sequences; 23% are singletons. The time point: persistent/refractory GD, antithyroid drugs over 5 years with positive TRAb. PBMCs were the source of the RNA used for TCR sequencing.

V usage is TRBV28 and J usage is TRBJ2-7; weak D call: TRBD1 (6 bases). The sequence was collected from a woman aged 40-49 years with Graves disease. Sequencing used peripheral blood mononuclear cells (PBMCs), obtained when the disease was refractory, from a patient treated with antithyroid drugs. The CDR3: CASSLSGDLEEQYF. The CDR3 DNA follows: TGTGCCAGCAGTTTGTCAGGGGATCTTGAAGAGCAGTACTTC.